This T cell receptor beta chain was sequenced for a study of cytomegalovirus exposure and HLA in healthy donors. Across the study: Per a later analysis, the 666 first-cohort and 120 or so validation repertoires shared one platform.

Findings of the study overall: For most TCR sequences rarity was the rule, although some public TCRs occurred in many donors. Researchers catalogued some 160 TCR beta chains as cytomegalovirus-associated. Reports credit the classifier with highly specific, highly sensitive diagnosis of cytomegalovirus status.

A word on this clone: Its target is not known.

Produced via immunoSEQ multiplex PCR; TCRdb's table is partial and in-frame only. In the table there are over 200,000 clones, approximately 86% of which are singletons. Germline V gene lookup returns CDR1 SGHNT and CDR2 YYREEE (reference sequence). The CDR3 has 14 residues. J lost 7 bases, V lost 4 bases, and 6 bases had no gene match. The V call is TRBV5-4, the J call TRBJ1-5; 9 bases line up with TRBD1. The sample taken for sequencing was PBMCs. The TCR comes from a woman aged 18-29 years in good health and CMV-seronegative. CDR3 nucleotide sequence: TGTGCCAGCAGCATCGACAGGGGGAAGCAGCCCCAGCATTTT. Translation gives CASSIDRGKQPQHF.